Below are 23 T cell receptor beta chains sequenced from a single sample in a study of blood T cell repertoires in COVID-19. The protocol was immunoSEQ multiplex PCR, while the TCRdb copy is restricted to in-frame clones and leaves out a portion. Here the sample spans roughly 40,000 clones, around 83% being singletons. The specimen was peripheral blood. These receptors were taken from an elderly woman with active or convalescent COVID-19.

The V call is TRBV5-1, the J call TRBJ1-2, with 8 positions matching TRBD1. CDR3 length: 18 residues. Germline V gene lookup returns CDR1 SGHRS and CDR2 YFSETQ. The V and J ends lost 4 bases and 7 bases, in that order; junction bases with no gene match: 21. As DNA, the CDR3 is TGCGCCAGCAGCCAAATGCCCGGGACAGGTGATAGTAAGGGTGGCTACACCTTC. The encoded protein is CASSQMPGTGDSKGGYTF.

CDR3 sequence: CASSAWDSVNTEAFF. The CDR3 nucleotides are TGTGCCAGCAGCGCTTGGGACAGCGTTAACACTGAAGCTTTCTTT. The chain employs TRBV11-2 and TRBJ1-1; 7 bases agree with TRBD1. This CDR3 is built from 15 residues. V lost 5 bases, J lost 2 bases, and 8 bases stayed unmatched. Germline V lookup: CDR1 SGHAT, CDR2 FQNNGV.

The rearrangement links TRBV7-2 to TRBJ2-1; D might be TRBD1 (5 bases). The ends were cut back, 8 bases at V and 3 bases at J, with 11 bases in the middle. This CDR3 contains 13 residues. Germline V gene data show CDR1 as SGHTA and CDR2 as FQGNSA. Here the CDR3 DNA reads TGTGCCAGCGGGCCAAGGGGCTACAATGAGCAGTTCTTC. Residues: CASGPRGYNEQFF.

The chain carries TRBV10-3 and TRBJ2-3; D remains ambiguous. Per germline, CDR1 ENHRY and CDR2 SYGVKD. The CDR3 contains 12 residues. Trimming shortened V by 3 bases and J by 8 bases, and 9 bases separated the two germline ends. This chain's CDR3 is CAISDQNSTQYF. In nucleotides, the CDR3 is TGTGCCATCAGTGACCAAAACAGTACGCAGTATTTT.

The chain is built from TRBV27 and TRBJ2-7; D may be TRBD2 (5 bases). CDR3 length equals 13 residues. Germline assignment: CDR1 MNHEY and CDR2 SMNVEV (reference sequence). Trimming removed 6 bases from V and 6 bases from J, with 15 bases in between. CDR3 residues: CASRSPVRGEQYF. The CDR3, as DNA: TGTGCCAGCAGAAGCCCCGTCCGGGGCGAGCAGTACTTC.

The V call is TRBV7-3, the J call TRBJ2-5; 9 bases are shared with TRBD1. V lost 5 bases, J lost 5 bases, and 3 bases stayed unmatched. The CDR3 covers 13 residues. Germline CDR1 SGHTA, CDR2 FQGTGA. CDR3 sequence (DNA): TGTGCCAGCAGCCCCGGACAGGGGGAGACCCAGTACTTC. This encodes CASSPGQGETQYF.

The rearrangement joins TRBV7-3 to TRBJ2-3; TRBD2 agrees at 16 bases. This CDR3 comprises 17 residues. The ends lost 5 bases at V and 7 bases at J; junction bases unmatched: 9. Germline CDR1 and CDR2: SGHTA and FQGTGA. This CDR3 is CASSAGTSGRAGNTQYF. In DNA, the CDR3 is TGTGCCAGCAGCGCTGGGACTAGCGGGAGGGCCGGGAATACGCAGTATTTT.

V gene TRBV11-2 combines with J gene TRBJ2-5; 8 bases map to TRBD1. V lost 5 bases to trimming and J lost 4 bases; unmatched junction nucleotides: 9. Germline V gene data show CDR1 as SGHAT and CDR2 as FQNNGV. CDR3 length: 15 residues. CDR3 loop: CASSGDRPGGETQYF. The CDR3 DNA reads TGTGCCAGCAGCGGGGACAGGCCAGGTGGAGAGACCCAGTACTTC. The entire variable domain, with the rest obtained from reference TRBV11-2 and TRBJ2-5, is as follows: EAGVAQSPRYKIIEKRQSVAFWCNPISGHATLYWYQQILGQGPKLLIQFQNNGVVDDSQLPKDRFSAERLKGVDSTLKIQPAKLEDSAVYLCASSGDRPGGETQYFGPGTRLLVL.

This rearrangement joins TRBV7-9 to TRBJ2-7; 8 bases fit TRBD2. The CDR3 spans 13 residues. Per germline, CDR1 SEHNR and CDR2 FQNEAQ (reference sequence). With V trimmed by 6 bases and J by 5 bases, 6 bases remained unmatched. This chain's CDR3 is CASRQAGDNEQYF. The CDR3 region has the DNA TGTGCCAGCAGGCAAGCGGGAGACAACGAGCAGTACTTC.

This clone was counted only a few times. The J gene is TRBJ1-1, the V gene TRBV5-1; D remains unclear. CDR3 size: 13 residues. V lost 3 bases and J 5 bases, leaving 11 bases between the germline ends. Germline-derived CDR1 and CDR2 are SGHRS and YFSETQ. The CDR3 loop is CASSWAQETEAFF. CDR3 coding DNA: TGCGCCAGCAGCTGGGCCCAGGAAACTGAAGCTTTCTTT.

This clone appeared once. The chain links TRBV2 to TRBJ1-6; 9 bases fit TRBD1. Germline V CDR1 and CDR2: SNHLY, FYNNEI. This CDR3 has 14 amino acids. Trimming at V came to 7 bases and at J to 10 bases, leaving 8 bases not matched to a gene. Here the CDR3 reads CASIGQGPGSPLHF. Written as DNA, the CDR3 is TGTGCCAGCATCGGACAGGGGCCAGGATCACCCCTCCACTTT.

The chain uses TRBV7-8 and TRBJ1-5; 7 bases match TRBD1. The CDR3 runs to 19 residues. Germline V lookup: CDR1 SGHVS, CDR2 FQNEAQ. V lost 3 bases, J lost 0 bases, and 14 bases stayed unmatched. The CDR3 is CASSFTGALGAHSNQPQHF. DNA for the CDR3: TGTGCCAGCAGCTTCACAGGGGCCCTTGGGGCCCATAGCAATCAGCCCCAGCATTTT.

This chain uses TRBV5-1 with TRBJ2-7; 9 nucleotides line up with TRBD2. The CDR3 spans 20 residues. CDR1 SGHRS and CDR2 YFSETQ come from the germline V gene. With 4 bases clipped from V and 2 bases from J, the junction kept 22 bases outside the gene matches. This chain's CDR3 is CASSRYPSSGTTGRAYEQYF. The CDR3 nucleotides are TGCGCCAGCAGCAGATACCCATCTAGCGGGACCACGGGAAGGGCCTACGAGCAGTACTTC. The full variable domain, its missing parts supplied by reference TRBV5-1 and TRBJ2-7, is KAGVTQTPRYLIKTRGQQVTLSCSPISGHRSVSWYQQTPGQGLQFLFEYFSETQRNKGNFPGRFSGRQFSNSRSEMNVSTLELGDSALYLCASSRYPSSGTTGRAYEQYFGPGTRLTVT.

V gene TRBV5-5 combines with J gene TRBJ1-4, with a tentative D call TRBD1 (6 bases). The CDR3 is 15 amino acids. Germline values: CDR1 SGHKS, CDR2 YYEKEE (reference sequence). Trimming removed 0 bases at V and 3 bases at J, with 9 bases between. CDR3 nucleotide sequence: TGTGCCAGCAGCTTGGAGGGGGTTTCTAATGAAAAACTGTTTTTT. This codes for CASSLEGVSNEKLFF.

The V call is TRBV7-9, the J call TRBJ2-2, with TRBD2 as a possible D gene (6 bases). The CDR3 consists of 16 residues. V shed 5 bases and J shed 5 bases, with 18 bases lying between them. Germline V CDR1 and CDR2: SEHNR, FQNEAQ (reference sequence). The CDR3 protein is CASSRRDWEVTGELFF. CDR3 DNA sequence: TGTGCCAGCAGCCGCCGGGACTGGGAGGTTACCGGGGAGCTGTTTTTT.

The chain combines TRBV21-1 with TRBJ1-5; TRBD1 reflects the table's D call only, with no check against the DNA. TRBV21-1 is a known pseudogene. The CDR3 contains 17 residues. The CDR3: CASSKGRVSGDNQPQHF. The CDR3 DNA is TGTGCCAGCAGCAAAGGAAGGGTATCAGGGGACAATCAGCCCCAGCATTTT.

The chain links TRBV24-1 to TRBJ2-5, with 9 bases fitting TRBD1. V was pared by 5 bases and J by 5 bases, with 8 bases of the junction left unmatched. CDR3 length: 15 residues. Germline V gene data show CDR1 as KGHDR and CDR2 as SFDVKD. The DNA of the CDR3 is TGTGCCACCAGTGGGCGGGGACAGGGCCTTGAGACCCAGTACTTC. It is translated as CATSGRGQGLETQYF.

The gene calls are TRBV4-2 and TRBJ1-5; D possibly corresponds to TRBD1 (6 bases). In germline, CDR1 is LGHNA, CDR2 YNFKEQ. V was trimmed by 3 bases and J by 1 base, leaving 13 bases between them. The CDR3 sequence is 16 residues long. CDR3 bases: TGTGCCAGCAGCCAGGATGGGACACCAAGCAATCAGCCCCAGCATTTT. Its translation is CASSQDGTPSNQPQHF.

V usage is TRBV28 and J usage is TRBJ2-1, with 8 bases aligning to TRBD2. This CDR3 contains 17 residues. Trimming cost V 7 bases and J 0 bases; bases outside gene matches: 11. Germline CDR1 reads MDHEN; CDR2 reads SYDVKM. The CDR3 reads CASTSSGTPSSYNEQFF. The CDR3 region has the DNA TGTGCCAGCACTAGTAGCGGGACCCCGAGCTCCTACAATGAGCAGTTCTTC.

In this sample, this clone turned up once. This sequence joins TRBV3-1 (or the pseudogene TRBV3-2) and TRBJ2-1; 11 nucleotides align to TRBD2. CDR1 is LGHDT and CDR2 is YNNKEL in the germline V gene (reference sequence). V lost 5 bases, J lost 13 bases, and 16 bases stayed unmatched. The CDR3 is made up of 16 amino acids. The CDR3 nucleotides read TGTGCCAGCAGCGGTAGACTAGCGGGATTTCGCTACCCCCAGTTCTTC. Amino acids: CASSGRLAGFRYPQFF.

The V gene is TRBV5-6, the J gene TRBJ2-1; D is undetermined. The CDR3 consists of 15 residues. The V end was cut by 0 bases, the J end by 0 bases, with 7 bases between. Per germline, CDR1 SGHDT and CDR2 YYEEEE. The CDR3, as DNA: TGTGCCAGCAGCTTGGCCTTGCGCTCCTACAATGAGCAGTTCTTC. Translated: CASSLALRSYNEQFF.

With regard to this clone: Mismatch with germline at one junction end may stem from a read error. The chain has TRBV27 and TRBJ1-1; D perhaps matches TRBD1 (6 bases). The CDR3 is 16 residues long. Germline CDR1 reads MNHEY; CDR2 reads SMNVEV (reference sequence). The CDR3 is CASSPDLTGLATKAFF. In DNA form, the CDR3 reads TGTGCCAGCAGTCCCGATCTAACAGGGCTAGCCACTAAAGCTTTCTTT.

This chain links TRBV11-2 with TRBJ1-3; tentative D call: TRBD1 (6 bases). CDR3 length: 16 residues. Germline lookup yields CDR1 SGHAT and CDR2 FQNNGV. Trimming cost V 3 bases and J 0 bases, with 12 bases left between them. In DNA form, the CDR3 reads TGTGCCAGCAGCTTCCAGGGGTCCGGCTCTGGAAACACCATATATTTT. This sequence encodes CASSFQGSGSGNTIYF.